This TCR beta chain was identified in a study of shared T cell receptors in the human thymus. Here immunoSEQ multiplex PCR was the method, and the copy in TCRdb shows in-frame clones only, minus some. Among over 60,000 clones listed, roughly 96% were seen once. This CDR3 has 14 residues. Germline assignment: CDR1 SGHDN and CDR2 FVKESK. V was shortened by 2 bases and J by 7 bases, with 14 bases between the two germline ends. The clonotype comes from a human donor. This sequence joins TRBV14 and TRBJ2-5, with D perhaps matching TRBD1 or TRBD2 (6 bases each). The sequenced sample consisted of thymocytes. The CDR3 coding sequence is TGTGCCAGCAGCCAACCGGGGGCCCTCGGGACCCAGTACTTC. This encodes CASSQPGALGTQYF.